The T cell receptor beta chain described here comes from a study of early T cells in non-severe SARS-CoV-2 infection. Study background: Bulk RNA taken from unsorted whole blood was sequenced, leaving chains unpaired.

Study-wide findings and caveats: CD4 and private specificities were missed by VDJdb matching, which favored anti-spike CD8 responses.

Researchers tagged individual cDNA molecules with unique molecular identifiers. TCRdb used MiXCR to reprocess the 5' RACE reads, holding one entry per CDR3 protein. The top ten hold around 4.5% of the sample, which has 50,000 to 70,000 distinct CDR3 sequences, under 15% seen once. This clonotype was recorded many times. The antigen is not known. The TCR originated in an adult who was a healthcare worker with PCR-confirmed SARS-CoV-2 infection or an uninfected control (not recorded which). Specimen: whole blood.

The chain's CDR3 is CASRGVTGADQPQHF. Here the CDR3 DNA reads TGTGCCAGCAGGGGGGTGACAGGGGCGGATCAGCCCCAGCATTTT. V usage is TRBV27 and J usage is TRBJ1-5; 8 bases agree with TRBD1. The CDR3 spans 15 residues. V lost 6 bases to trimming and J lost 5 bases; unmatched junction nucleotides: 9. Germline values: CDR1 MNHEY, CDR2 SMNVEV (reference sequence).